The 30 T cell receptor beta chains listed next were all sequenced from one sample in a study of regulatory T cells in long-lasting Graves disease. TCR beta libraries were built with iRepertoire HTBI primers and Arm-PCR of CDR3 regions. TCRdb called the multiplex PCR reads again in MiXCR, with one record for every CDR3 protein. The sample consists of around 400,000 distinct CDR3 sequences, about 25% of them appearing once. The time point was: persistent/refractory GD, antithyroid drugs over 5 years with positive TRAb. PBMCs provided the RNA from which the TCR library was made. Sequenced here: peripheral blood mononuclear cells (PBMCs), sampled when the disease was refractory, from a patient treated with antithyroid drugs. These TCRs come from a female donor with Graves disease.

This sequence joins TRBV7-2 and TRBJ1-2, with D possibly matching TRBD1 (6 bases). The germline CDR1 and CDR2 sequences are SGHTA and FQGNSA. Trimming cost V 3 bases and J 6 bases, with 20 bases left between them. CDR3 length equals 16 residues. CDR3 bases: TGTGCCAGCAGCTTTCCGGGAAGAAGAGGGGGAAATGGCTACACCTTC. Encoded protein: CASSFPGRRGGNGYTF.

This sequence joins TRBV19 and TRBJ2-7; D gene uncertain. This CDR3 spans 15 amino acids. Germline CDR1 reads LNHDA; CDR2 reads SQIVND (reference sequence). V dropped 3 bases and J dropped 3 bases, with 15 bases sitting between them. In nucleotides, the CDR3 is TGTGCCAGTAGTATCGGTCCAGACGCGATCTACGAGCAGTACTTC. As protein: CASSIGPDAIYEQYF.

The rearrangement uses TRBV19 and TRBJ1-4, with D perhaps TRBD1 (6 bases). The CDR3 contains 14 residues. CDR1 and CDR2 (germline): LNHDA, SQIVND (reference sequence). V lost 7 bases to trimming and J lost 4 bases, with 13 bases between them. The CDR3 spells CASTRTALNEKLFF. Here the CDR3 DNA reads TGTGCCAGTACCCGGACAGCGCTTAATGAAAAACTGTTTTTT. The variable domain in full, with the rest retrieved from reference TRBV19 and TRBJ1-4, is DGGITQSPKYLFRKEGQNVTLSCEQNLNHDAMYWYRQDPGQGLRLIYYSQIVNDFQKGDIAEGYSVSREKKESFPLTVTSAQKNPTAFYLCASTRTALNEKLFFGSGTQLSVL.

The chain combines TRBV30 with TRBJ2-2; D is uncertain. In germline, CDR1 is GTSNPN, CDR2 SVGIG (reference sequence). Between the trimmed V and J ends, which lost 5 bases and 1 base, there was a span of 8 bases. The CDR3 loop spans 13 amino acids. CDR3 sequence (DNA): TGTGCCTGGGGTTCAGGGAACACCGGGGAGCTGTTTTTT. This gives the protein CAWGSGNTGELFF.

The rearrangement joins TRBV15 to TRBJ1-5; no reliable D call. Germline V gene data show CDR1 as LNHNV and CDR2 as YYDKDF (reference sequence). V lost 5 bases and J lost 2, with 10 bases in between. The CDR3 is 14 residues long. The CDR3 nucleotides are TGTGCCACCAGCCGATCCGAGGGCAATCAGCCCCAGCATTTT. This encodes CATSRSEGNQPQHF.

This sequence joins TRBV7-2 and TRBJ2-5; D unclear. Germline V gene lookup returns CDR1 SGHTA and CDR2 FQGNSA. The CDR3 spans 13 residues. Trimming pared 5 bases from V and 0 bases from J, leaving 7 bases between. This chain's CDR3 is CASSPHNQETQYF. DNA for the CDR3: TGTGCCAGCAGCCCACACAACCAAGAGACCCAGTACTTC.

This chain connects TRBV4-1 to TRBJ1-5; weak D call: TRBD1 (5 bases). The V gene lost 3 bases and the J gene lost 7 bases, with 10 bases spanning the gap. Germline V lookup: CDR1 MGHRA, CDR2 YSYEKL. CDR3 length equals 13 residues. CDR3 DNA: TGCGCCAGCAGCCAGGAGGGGCTGCAGCCCCAGCATTTT. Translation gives CASSQEGLQPQHF.

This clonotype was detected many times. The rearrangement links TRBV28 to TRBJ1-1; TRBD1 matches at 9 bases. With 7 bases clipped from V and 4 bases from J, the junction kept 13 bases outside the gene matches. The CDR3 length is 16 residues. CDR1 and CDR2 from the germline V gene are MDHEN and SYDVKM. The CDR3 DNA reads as TGTGCCAGCACAATAGGGGGGACAGGGTGGCTCACTGAAGCTTTCTTT. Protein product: CASTIGGTGWLTEAFF.

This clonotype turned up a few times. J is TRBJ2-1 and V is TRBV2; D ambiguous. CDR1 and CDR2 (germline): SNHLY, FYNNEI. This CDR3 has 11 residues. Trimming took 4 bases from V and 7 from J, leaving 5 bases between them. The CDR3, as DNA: TGTGCCAGCAGTGTATCAAATGAGCAGTTCTTC. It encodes CASSVSNEQFF. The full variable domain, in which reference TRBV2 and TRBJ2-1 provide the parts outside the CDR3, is EPEVTQTPSHQVTQMGQEVILRCVPISNHLYFYWYRQILGQKVEFLVSFYNNEISEKSEIFDDQFSVERPDGSNFTLKIRSTKLEDSAMYFCASSVSNEQFFGPGTRLTVL.

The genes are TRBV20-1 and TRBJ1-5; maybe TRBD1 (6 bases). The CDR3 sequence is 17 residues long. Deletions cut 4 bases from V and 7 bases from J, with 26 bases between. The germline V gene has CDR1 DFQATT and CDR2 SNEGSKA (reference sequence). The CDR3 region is CSATFDSARDNFQPQHF. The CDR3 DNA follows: TGCAGTGCTACTTTCGATTCCGCCCGGGACAATTTCCAGCCCCAGCATTTT.

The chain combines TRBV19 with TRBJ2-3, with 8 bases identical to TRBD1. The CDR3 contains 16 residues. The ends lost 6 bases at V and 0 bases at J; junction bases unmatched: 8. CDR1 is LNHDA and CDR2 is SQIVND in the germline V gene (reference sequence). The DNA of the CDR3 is TGTGCCAGTAGAGAGACAGGGGTCGATAGCACAGATACGCAGTATTTT. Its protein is CASRETGVDSTDTQYF.

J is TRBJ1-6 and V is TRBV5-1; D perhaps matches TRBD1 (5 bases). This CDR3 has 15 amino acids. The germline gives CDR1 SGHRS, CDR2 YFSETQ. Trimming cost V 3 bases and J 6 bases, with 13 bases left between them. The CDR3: CASSYNQGGNSPLHF. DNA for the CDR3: TGCGCCAGCAGCTATAACCAGGGTGGTAATTCACCCCTCCACTTT.

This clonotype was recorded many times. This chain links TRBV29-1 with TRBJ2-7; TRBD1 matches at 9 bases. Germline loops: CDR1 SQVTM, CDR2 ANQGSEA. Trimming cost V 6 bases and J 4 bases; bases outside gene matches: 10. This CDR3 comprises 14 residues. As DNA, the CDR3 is TGCAGCGTCGCCCGGGGGACAGGGTTTTACGAGCAGTACTTC. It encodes CSVARGTGFYEQYF.

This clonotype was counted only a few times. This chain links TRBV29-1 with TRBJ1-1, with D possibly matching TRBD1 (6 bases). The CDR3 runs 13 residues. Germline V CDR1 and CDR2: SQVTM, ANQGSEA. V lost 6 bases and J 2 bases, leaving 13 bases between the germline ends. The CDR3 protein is CSVELGQNTEAFF. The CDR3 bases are TGCAGCGTGGAATTGGGACAAAACACTGAAGCTTTCTTT.

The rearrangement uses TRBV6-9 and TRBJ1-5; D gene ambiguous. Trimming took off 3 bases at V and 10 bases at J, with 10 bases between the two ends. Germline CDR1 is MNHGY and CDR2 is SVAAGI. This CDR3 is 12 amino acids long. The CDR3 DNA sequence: TGTGCCAGCAGTTACGGGTCCCCCCCCCAGCATTTT. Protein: CASSYGSPPQHF.

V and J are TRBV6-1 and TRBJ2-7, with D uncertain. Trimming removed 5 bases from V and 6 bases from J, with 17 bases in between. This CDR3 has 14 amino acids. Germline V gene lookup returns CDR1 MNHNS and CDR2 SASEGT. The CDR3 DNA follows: TGTGCCAGCAGTCCTCTTTCGGAGCGTGTCGAGCAGTACTTC. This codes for CASSPLSERVEQYF.

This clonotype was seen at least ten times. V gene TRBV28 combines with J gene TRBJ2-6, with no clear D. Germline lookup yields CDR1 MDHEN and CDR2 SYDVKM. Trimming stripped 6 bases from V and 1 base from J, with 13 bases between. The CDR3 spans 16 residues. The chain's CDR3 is CASSHVGTSGANVLTF. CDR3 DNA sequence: TGTGCCAGCAGCCACGTGGGAACATCTGGGGCCAACGTCCTGACTTTC.

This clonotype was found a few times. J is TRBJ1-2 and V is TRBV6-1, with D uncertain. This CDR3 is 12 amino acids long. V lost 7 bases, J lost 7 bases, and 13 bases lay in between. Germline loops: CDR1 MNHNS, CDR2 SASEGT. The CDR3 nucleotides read TGTGCCAGCAAAAACCCGGCTGGTGGCTACACCTTC. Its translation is CASKNPAGGYTF.

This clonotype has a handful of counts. CDR3: CSSRKSSGSYNEQFF. The DNA for the CDR3 is TGCAGTTCCAGAAAGTCTAGCGGGAGTTACAATGAGCAGTTCTTC. This chain joins TRBV20-1 and TRBJ2-1; 10 bases are a match to TRBD2. The V gene's germline CDR1 is DFQATT and CDR2 SNEGSKA (reference sequence). The CDR3 is made up of 15 amino acids. The V gene end was trimmed by 8 bases and the J gene end by 4 bases; junction bases not matched to a gene: 11.

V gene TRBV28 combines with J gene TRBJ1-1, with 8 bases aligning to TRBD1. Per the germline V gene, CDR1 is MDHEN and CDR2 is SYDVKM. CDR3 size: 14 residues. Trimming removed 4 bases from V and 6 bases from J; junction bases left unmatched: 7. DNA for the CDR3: TGTGCCAGCAGTTCGGCACAGGGGGGCTCTGAAGCTTTCTTT. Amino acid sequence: CASSSAQGGSEAFF.

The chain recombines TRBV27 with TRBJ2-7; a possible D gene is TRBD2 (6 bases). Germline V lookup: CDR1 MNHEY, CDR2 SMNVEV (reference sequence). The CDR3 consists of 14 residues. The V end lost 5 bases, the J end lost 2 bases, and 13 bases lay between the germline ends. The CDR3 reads CASSTGWEAYEQYF. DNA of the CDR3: TGTGCCAGCAGTACGGGGTGGGAGGCCTACGAGCAGTACTTC.

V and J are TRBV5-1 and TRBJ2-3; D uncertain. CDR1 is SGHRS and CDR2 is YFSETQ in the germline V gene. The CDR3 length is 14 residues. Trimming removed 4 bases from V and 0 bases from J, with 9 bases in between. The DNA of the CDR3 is TGCGCCAGCAGCCCAGACCCGAGCACAGATACGCAGTATTTT. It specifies CASSPDPSTDTQYF.

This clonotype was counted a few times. CDR3 coding DNA: TGCGCCAGCAGCCCCGGGACTAGCGGCCGCTCCTACGAGCAGTACTTC. Translation gives CASSPGTSGRSYEQYF. This chain connects TRBV5-1 to TRBJ2-7; 11 nucleotides line up with TRBD2. With 4 bases clipped from V and 0 bases from J, the junction kept 6 bases outside the gene matches. CDR3 length equals 16 residues. The V gene's germline CDR1 is SGHRS and CDR2 YFSETQ.

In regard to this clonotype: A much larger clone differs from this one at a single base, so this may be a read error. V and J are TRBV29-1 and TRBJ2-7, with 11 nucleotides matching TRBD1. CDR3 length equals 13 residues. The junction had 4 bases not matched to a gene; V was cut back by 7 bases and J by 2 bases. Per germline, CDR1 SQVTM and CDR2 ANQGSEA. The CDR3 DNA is TGCAGCGCACGGACAGGGGGCCCCTACGAGCAGTACTTC. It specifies CSARTGGPYEQYF.

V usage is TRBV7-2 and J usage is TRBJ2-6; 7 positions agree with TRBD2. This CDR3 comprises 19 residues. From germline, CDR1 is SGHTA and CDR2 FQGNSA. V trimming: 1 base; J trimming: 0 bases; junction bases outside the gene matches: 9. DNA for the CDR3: TGTGCCAGCAGCTTAGTGGGGGGGGGGATGGACTCTGGGGCCAACGTCCTGACTTTC. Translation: CASSLVGGGMDSGANVLTF.

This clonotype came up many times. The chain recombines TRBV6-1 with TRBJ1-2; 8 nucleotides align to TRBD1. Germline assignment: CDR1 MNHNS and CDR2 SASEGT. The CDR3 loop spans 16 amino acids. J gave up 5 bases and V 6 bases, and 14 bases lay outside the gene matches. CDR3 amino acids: CASRRGVTGDMYGYTF. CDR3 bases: TGTGCCAGCAGGAGAGGAGTGACAGGGGACATGTATGGCTACACCTTC.

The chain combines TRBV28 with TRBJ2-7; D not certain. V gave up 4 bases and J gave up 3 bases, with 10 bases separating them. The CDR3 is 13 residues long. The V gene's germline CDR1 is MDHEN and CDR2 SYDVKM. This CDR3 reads CASSSELGYEQYF. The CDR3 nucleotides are TGTGCCAGCAGTTCCGAACTCGGCTACGAGCAGTACTTC.

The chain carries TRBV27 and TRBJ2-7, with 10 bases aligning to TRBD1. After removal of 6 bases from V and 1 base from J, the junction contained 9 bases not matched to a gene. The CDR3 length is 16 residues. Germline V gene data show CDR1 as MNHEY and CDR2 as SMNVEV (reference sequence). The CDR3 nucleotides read TGTGCCAGCAGCCCTTACCGGGACAGGGGTTCCTACGAGCAGTACTTC. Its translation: CASSPYRDRGSYEQYF.

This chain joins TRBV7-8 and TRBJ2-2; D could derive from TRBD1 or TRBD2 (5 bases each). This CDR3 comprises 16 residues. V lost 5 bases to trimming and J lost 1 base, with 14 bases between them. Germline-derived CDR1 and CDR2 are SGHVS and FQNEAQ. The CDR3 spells CASSGRDPLNTGELFF. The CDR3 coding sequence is TGTGCCAGCAGCGGACGGGACCCCTTGAACACCGGGGAGCTGTTTTTT.

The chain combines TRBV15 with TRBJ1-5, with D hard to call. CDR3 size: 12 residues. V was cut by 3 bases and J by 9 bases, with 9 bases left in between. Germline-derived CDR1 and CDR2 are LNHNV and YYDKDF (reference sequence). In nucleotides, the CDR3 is TGTGCCACCAGCAGGGGCCCTACGCCCCAGCATTTT. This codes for CATSRGPTPQHF. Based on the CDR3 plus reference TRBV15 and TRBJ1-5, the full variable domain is DAMVIQNPRYQVTQFGKPVTLSCSQTLNHNVMYWYQQKSSQAPKLLFHYYDKDFNNEADTPDNFQSRRPNTSFCFLDIRSPGLGDTAMYLCATSRGPTPQHFGDGTRLSIL.